The clone carrying this TCR beta chain was seen a single time. No antigen is known for it. Relative to the germline gene, one junction end is altered; a read error may explain this. This CDR3 comprises 11 residues. Germline-derived CDR1 and CDR2 are MDHEN and SYDVKM. The data originate from a study of shared clonotypes between healthy human individuals. The study, taken as a whole, reports: Among donors, sharing of clonotypes was expected to be affected by sequencing depth.

TCRdb's table, derived via immunoSEQ multiplex PCR, lists solely in-frame clones and lacks some. The sample yields fewer than 2.5 million clones, 93% seen once. The sequence was collected from a man in his late teens or twenties in good health. Some clones in this sample may be carry-over from other donors' samples. What was sequenced was naive CD4+ T cells from PBMCs. Regarding subset: CD45RA+ positively selected. The chain has TRBV28 and TRBJ2-7; D tentatively fits TRBD1 or TRBD2 (5 bases each). The CDR3 is CASSLGVKSDF. CDR3 nucleotides: TGTGCCAGCAGTTTGGGGGTGAAGTCGGACTTC.